The 21 T cell receptor beta chains in this list originate from one sample, sequenced in a study of blood T cells in healthy people across ages. Alongside a J-beta primer mix, a sample-barcoded 5' primer served in a second PCR lasting about 7 to 11 cycles. TCRdb redid the calling of the 5' RACE reads with MiXCR, one entry per CDR3 protein. This table has 850,000 or so distinct CDR3 sequences, 29% appearing once. Sequenced sample: blood. The receptors derive from a woman of 80 years or more in good health.

With regard to this clonotype: Since the CDR3 does not end with the conserved phenylalanine or tryptophan, this likely comes from a read error. The rearrangement joins TRBV7-2 to TRBJ2-7, with D possibly being TRBD1 or TRBD2 (6 bases each). This CDR3 contains 14 residues. Germline V gene lookup returns CDR1 SGHTA and CDR2 FQGNSA. With 5 bases removed from V and 2 bases from J, the gap between germline ends came to 13 bases. The CDR3 loop reads CASSLEGGPYEQYC. For the CDR3, the DNA is TGTGCCAGCAGCCTTGAGGGGGGCCCCTACGAGCAGTACTGC.

This clonotype was counted many times. V usage is TRBV4-3 and J usage is TRBJ2-5; 10 bases map to TRBD2. From germline, CDR1 is LGHNA and CDR2 YSLEER. V lost 4 bases to trimming and J lost 5 bases; unmatched junction nucleotides: 7. The CDR3 extends over 15 amino acids. The CDR3: CASSLQAGGIETQYF. The CDR3 DNA sequence: TGCGCCAGCAGCCTGCAAGCGGGGGGGATTGAGACCCAGTACTTC.

A word on this clonotype: Compared with germline, one end of the junction differs, possibly owing to a read error. The chain links TRBV20-1 to TRBJ2-1, with D perhaps TRBD1 or TRBD2 (6 bases each). The CDR3 sequence is 14 residues long. Germline CDR1 DFQATT, CDR2 SNEGSKA (reference sequence). The CDR3 bases are TGCAGTGCCTTTTCGGGGGCCCAGGCCAATGAGCGGTTCTTT. Protein sequence: CSAFSGAQANERFF.

Concerning this clonotype itself: This could be a read error, since a much larger clone is one nucleotide away. This chain uses TRBV28 with TRBJ2-1; 9 bases align to TRBD1. This CDR3 is 15 amino acids long. CDR1 and CDR2 (germline): MDHEN, SYDVKM. CDR3 in DNA: TGTGCCGGCAGTGCCCCGGGACAGGGCGGGAATGAGCAGTTCTTC. This sequence encodes CAGSAPGQGGNEQFF. Looking up the rest from reference TRBV28 and TRBJ2-1 gives the full variable domain: DVKVTQSSRYLVKRTGEKVFLECVQDMDHENMFWYRQDPGLGLRLIYFSYDVKMKEKGDIPEGYSVSREKKERFSLILESASTNQTSMYLCAGSAPGQGGNEQFFGPGTRLTVL.

Comments on this clonotype: Since a much larger clone is just one base distant, this may be a read error. The J gene is TRBJ2-1, the V gene TRBV20-1; TRBD2 aligns across 8 bases. The J call is in doubt because the DNA end fits TRBJ2-7 better. CDR3 length: 16 amino acids. CDR1 DFQATT and CDR2 SNEGSKA come from the germline V gene (reference sequence). In DNA, the CDR3 is TGCAGTGCTAGAGATGGGGGCGGGGGGTCCTACAATGAGCAGTACTTC. Its translation: CSARDGGGGSYNEQYF.

Many counts were recorded for this clonotype. The V gene is TRBV6-6, the J gene TRBJ1-2; D remains ambiguous. CDR3 size: 16 residues. Trimming removed 0 bases from V and 0 bases from J, with 11 bases in between. Germline lookup yields CDR1 MNHNY and CDR2 SVGAGI (reference sequence). CDR3 nucleotides: TGTGCCAGCAGTTACTCGAGGGCTGCGGCTAACTATGGCTACACCTTC. Residues: CASSYSRAAANYGYTF.

The CDR3: CASSPGRGSTEQYF. CDR3 coding DNA: TGTGCCAGCAGCCCTGGAAGAGGGAGCACCGAGCAGTACTTC. The V and J genes are TRBV7-2 and TRBJ2-5; D may be TRBD2 (5 bases). The J call is uncertain, as TRBJ2-7 better fits the DNA end. From germline, CDR1 is SGHTA and CDR2 FQGNSA. This CDR3 region has 14 residues.

This clonotype showed up many times. The chain uses TRBV4-3 and TRBJ2-1; tentatively, D is TRBD1 (6 bases). CDR3 length: 17 amino acids. V shed 4 bases and J shed 4 bases, with 20 bases lying between them. In germline, CDR1 is LGHNA, CDR2 YSLEER. For the CDR3, the DNA is TGCGCCAGCAGCCCTGAGGGGCAGGGGCTTTCTTACAATGAGCAGTTCTTC. Its translation: CASSPEGQGLSYNEQFF.

There are many counts of this clonotype. The chain employs TRBV18 and TRBJ2-7, with D maybe TRBD1 (5 bases). There are 14 residues in the CDR3. Trimming stripped 3 bases from V and 2 bases from J, with 11 bases between. Germline CDR1 is KGHSH and CDR2 is LQKENI. CDR3 residues: CASSPWTSTYEQYF. The CDR3 DNA reads as TGTGCCAGCTCACCCTGGACATCCACCTACGAGCAGTACTTC.

About this clonotype itself: A single base separates this from a much larger clone, so it may be a read error. The chain uses TRBV7-9 and TRBJ1-2; D possibly corresponds to TRBD1 (5 bases). CDR3 size: 14 residues. CDR1 is SEHNR and CDR2 is FQNEAQ in the germline V gene (reference sequence). CDR3 amino acids: CAGSFPNGADGYTF. CDR3 DNA: TGTGCCGGCAGCTTCCCCAACGGGGCGGATGGCTACACCTTC.

This clonotype was seen many times. The chain couples TRBV11-2 to TRBJ2-5; D assignment may be TRBD1 or TRBD2 (5 bases each). The germline V gene encodes CDR1 SGHAT and CDR2 FQNNGV. This CDR3 has 13 residues. Trimming stripped 6 bases from V and 2 bases from J, with 10 bases between. CDR3 loop: CASRGTEQETQYF. The CDR3 bases are TGTGCCAGCAGGGGGACCGAACAAGAGACCCAGTACTTC.

This clonotype came up many times. The J gene is TRBJ2-3, the V gene TRBV7-6, with D perhaps TRBD1 (5 bases). The CDR3 loop spans 18 amino acids. The V end lost 1 base, the J end lost 4 bases, and 21 bases lay between the germline ends. Germline values: CDR1 SGHVS, CDR2 FNYEAQ. The CDR3 DNA is TGTGCCAGCAGCTTAGGGGCTCTCCTCGGTCAGGGCGCAGATACGCAGTATTTT. Protein product: CASSLGALLGQGADTQYF. Looking up the rest from reference TRBV7-6 and TRBJ2-3 gives the full variable domain: GAGVSQSPRYKVTKRGQDVALRCDPISGHVSLYWYRQALGQGPEFLTYFNYEAQQDKSGLPNDRFSAERPEGSISTLTIQRTEQRDSAMYRCASSLGALLGQGADTQYFGPGTRLTVL.

The chain uses TRBV7-8 and TRBJ2-4; TRBD1 is a possible D gene (5 bases). The J call may be in error: the DNA end matches TRBJ2-7 better. This CDR3 has 14 amino acids. Looked up from germline, CDR1 is SGHVS and CDR2 is FQNEAQ. The CDR3 DNA follows: TGTGCCAGCAGCTTAGCGCTCCGGACACCCGAGCAGTACTTC. It codes for CASSLALRTPEQYF.

This clonotype was observed a few times. A much larger clone differs from this one at a single base, so this may be a read error. This chain connects TRBV6-2 or TRBV6-3 to TRBJ1-2, with a possible D match to TRBD1 (6 bases). The CDR3 sequence is 13 residues long. Germline assignment: CDR1 MNHEY and CDR2 SVGEGT. CDR3 protein: CAGSPQGIYGYTF. CDR3 sequence (DNA): TGTGCCGGCAGTCCCCAGGGGATCTATGGCTACACCTTC.

This clonotype was observed a handful of times. This chain uses TRBV10-3 with TRBJ1-2, with D hard to call. Trimming left V 0 bases short and J 8 bases short, with 13 bases between. This CDR3 has 14 residues. Germline loops: CDR1 ENHRY, CDR2 SYGVKD. The CDR3 loop is CAISESGEGWGYTF. The CDR3 DNA reads as TGTGCCATCAGTGAGTCCGGAGAGGGCTGGGGCTACACCTTC.

As to this clonotype: Given a much more abundant clone one base away, this may be a read error. The chain has TRBV10-3 and TRBJ2-5; perhaps D is TRBD1 or TRBD2 (5 bases each). Gene TRBJ2-7 matches the end of the DNA better, so the J call may be wrong. This CDR3 is built from 14 residues. Germline assignment: CDR1 ENHRY and CDR2 SYGVKD. CDR3 nucleotides: TGTACCATCAGTGAGGGGCAGGGTAAAAACGAGCAGTACTTC. Translated, it gives CTISEGQGKNEQYF.

This clonotype was counted many times. The chain carries TRBV12-3 or TRBV12-4 and TRBJ2-1; D is undetermined. V was trimmed by 11 bases and J by 8 bases, leaving 13 bases between them. The CDR3 totals 11 residues. The CDR3 DNA reads TGTGCCCTGTTCCCTGGCGATGAGCAGTTCTTC. It specifies CALFPGDEQFF.

The chain couples TRBV4-3 to TRBJ2-1; D not resolved. This CDR3 spans 17 amino acids. Trimming stripped 2 bases from V and 0 bases from J, with 14 bases between. From germline, CDR1 is LGHNA and CDR2 YSLEER. The CDR3 is CASSQFAVGSSYNEQFF. CDR3 nucleotides: TGCGCCAGCAGCCAATTCGCCGTGGGTTCCTCCTACAATGAGCAGTTCTTC.

CDR3 DNA: TGTGCCAGCAGCTTAGGGTATCTGGAGAAGAAAGAGACCCAGTACTTC. Protein sequence: CASSLGYLEKKETQYF. The rearrangement uses TRBV7-2 and TRBJ2-7; D gene unclear. The last part of the DNA fits TRBJ2-5 better; the J call may be wrong. Germline values: CDR1 SGHTA, CDR2 FQGNSA. The CDR3 consists of 16 residues.

This clonotype was counted many times. The chain is built from TRBV12-3 or TRBV12-4 and TRBJ1-2, with D possibly TRBD1 on 6 matching bases. Trimming cost V 6 bases and J 4 bases, with 18 bases left between them. CDR3 length: 15 amino acids. Written as DNA, the CDR3 is TGTGCCAGCAGGACACAGGGAAGAAGGTTCTATGGCTACACCTTC. Residues: CASRTQGRRFYGYTF.

Comment on this clonotype: This may be a read error: a much more frequent sequence differs by one nucleotide. The rearrangement joins TRBV28 to TRBJ2-7, with D perhaps matching TRBD1 or TRBD2 (5 bases each). CDR1 is MDHEN, CDR2 SYDVKM, per germline. CDR3 length: 15 residues. The CDR3 protein is CASSPPWVGTDERYF. The CDR3 DNA follows: TGTGCCAGCAGTCCCCCGTGGGTAGGGACCGACGAGCGGTACTTC.